This T cell receptor (beta chain) originates from a study of patients and donors after allogeneic stem cell transplantation. TCRdb used MiXCR to reprocess the RT-PCR reads, holding one entry per CDR3 protein. The sample includes around 200,000 distinct CDR3 sequences, around two fifths of them seen just once. V shed 3 bases and J shed 7 bases, with 6 bases lying between them. This CDR3 has 11 amino acids. The rearrangement uses TRBV12-3 or TRBV12-4 and TRBJ1-2; D is unclear. Sequenced: blood, either unsorted or a sorted T cell fraction (not recorded which). The receptor comes from a human donor who was either an allogeneic HSCT recipient or a stem cell or donor lymphocyte infusion donor (not recorded which). It is not recorded whose cells these are; they may come from a transplant donor. CDR3 amino acids: CASSFLAGYTF. The CDR3 DNA reads TGTGCCAGCAGTTTTTTGGCTGGCTACACCTTC.